The T cell receptor (beta chain) under discussion was sequenced for a study of blood T cell repertoires in COVID-19. Turning to the study itself: Sites in the United States, Italy and Spain provided acute and convalescent COVID-19 samples. The analysed material was cDNA or gDNA that came from T cells, B-cell-depleted T cells, or PBMCs.

This clone came up once. In the original workflow: Estimation of nucleated cell counts was performed using reference gene primer amplification. Clones were sequenced by immunoSEQ multiplex PCR, and TCRdb holds only the in-frame ones, with some missing. V, J and clone size are those of that table, while D and trimming were read from the DNA. Seen here are approximately 260,000 clones, around 85% observed once, and the top ten hold 3% to 4%. CDR1 is MGHRA, CDR2 YSYEKL, per germline. The CDR3 is 14 amino acids. Trimming removed 6 bases at V and 7 bases at J, with 13 bases between. The genes are TRBV4-1 and TRBJ1-6; D not resolved. The sequence was collected from a woman aged 40 to 50 with active or convalescent COVID-19. The sample consisted of peripheral blood. CDR3 region: CASRGPPGNSPLHF. DNA for the CDR3: TGCGCCAGCAGGGGCCCCCCTGGGAATTCACCCCTCCACTTT.